This T cell receptor beta chain was obtained from a study of blood T cells in healthy people across ages. The study's findings and limits: Roughly linear declines in TCR beta diversity per million T cells occurred with age. Comparison with aged donors showed that long-lived donors had more naive CD4+ cells and higher diversity. Any conclusive comparison of naive versus antigen-experienced cells was prevented by using unsorted PBMCs.

Healthy Caucasian individuals from Russia aged roughly 6 to 90 served as donors. This CDR3 spans 12 amino acids. Germline V gene sequence: CDR1 SGHAT, CDR2 FQNNGV. V shed 1 base and J shed 9 bases, with 6 bases lying between them. This clonotype was detected only once. Its target is not known. A second PCR, run for about 7 to 11 cycles, used a sample-barcoded 5' primer plus a J-beta primer mix. In TCRdb, the 5' RACE reads were re-called with MiXCR into one record per CDR3 protein. Here the sample spans more than 700,000 distinct CDR3 sequences, 53% being singletons. This sequence was found in an older man in good health. Sequencing was done on a sample of blood. The V call is TRBV11-2, the J call TRBJ2-2; D unclear. CDR3 bases: TGTGCCAGCAGCTTAGTTGGGAGGGAGCTGTTTTTT. Translation: CASSLVGRELFF.